This T cell receptor beta chain derives from a study of blood T cell repertoires in COVID-19. In the authors' workflow: Nucleated cell number was recorded as an estimate derived from reference gene primer amplification. TCRdb's table, derived via immunoSEQ multiplex PCR, lists solely in-frame clones and lacks some. V, J and clone size derive from that table, while D and trimming were established from the DNA sequence. The data show 250,000 to 350,000 clones, approximately 84% seen once. The material sequenced was peripheral blood. This sequence was found in a human donor with COVID-19, enrolled during active disease. The donor label of this sample is uncertain.

The CDR3 loop is CASSLKGEETQYF. In DNA form, the CDR3 reads TGTGCCAGCAGCTTGAAAGGGGAAGAGACCCAGTACTTC. This rearrangement joins TRBV5-4 to TRBJ2-5; TRBD1 is a possible D gene (5 bases). V was trimmed by 1 base and J by 3 bases, leaving 7 bases between them. The V gene's germline CDR1 is SGHNT and CDR2 YYREEE (reference sequence). CDR3 length: 13 residues.